Listed below are T cell receptor beta chains from one sample, sequenced in a study of blood T cells in healthy people across ages. TCRdb re-called the 5' RACE reads with MiXCR, one entry per CDR3 protein. In the table there are approximately 770,000 distinct CDR3 sequences, over 45% of which are singletons. Sample: blood. These receptors came from a man aged 25-40 years in good health. Both conserved end residues are trimmed from each CDR3.

V gene	CDR3 length	J gene	CDR3 protein
TRBV2	13	TRBJ2-3	ASSELRLARDTRY
TRBV5-1	13	TRBJ2-2	ASSLAGTNTGELF
TRBV12-3/TRBV12-4	12	TRBJ1-5	ASSQAGGNQPQH
TRBV2	11	TRBJ1-2	ASSESGTIGYT
TRBV20-1	12	TRBJ2-7	SAMTSEGLYEQY
TRBV6-1	13	TRBJ1-2	ASSEAMSPVRGYT
TRBV25-1	14	TRBJ2-3	ASSDRRGGYTDTQY
TRBV7-9	15	TRBJ2-1	ASTVTLGGSSYNEQF
TRBV28	12	TRBJ1-5	ASSPDSSDQPQH
TRBV19	15	.	ASSIRVGDEASHEQY
TRBV29-1	11	TRBJ2-5	SVEPQFGETQY
TRBV5-1	11	TRBJ1-2	ASSTEGNYGYT
TRBV4-2	13	TRBJ2-1	ASSQDFATFNEQF
TRBV7-3	14	TRBJ2-7	ASSSGTSTGNYEQY
TRBV20-1	10	TRBJ2-6	SASPGANVLT
TRBV7-2	12	TRBJ1-1	ASSLHRTNTEAF
TRBV29-1	11	TRBJ2-1	SVGADVYNEQF
TRBV5-1	12	TRBJ2-7	ASSLKAREVEQY
TRBV28	16	TRBJ1-2	ASRTSSLDRQTNYGYT
TRBV15	14	TRBJ2-1	ATSETGTRELEAQF